This TCR beta chain derives from a study of shared clonotypes between healthy human individuals. Overall study results and limits: Compared with clonotypes that all four donors shared, non-shared clonotypes had lower generation probabilities.

With 0 bases removed from V and 7 bases from J, the gap between germline ends came to 12 bases. The CDR3 is 14 amino acids. Germline-derived CDR1 and CDR2 are MNHEY and SMNVEV (reference sequence). About this clone: Its specificity is unknown.

Clones were sequenced by immunoSEQ multiplex PCR, and TCRdb holds only the in-frame ones, with some missing. The table shows about 2,200,000 clones, with more than 85% occurring only once. Cells designated naive CD8 were CD45RO-negative and were positively selected for CCR7, with terminally differentiated effector memory CD45RA+ cells excluded. Within Nashville, Tennessee resided all donors, each a Caucasian adult. Sequenced sample: naive CD8+ T cells from PBMCs. This receptor was obtained from a man aged 18 to 35 in good health. Some clones in this sample may be carry-over from other donors' samples. This rearrangement joins TRBV27 to TRBJ1-1; possible D gene TRBD1, 5 bases. The DNA for the CDR3 is TGTGCCAGCAGTTTATCCCCGGGACGGATTGAAGCTTTCTTT. The encoded protein is CASSLSPGRIEAFF.